A single sample is the source of the 15 T cell receptor beta chains below, sequenced in a study of CXCR3-negative and CXCR3-positive naive CD8 T cells (dated by TCRdb to about 2019). Sequencing was carried out with a NextSeq 550. The Human TCR Profiling Kit (MiLaboratory) was used to make UMI-labeled 5' RACE TRB cDNA libraries. Reprocessed by TCRdb, the reads give a single entry per CDR3 protein sequence, without DNA. The table for this sample records around 150,000 distinct CDR3 sequences. Roughly 0.41% of the sample belongs to the ten largest clones. Broad study findings and their caveats: Compared with CXCR3-negative naive cells, CXCR3-positive naive cells had TRB CDR3s with higher hydrophobicity (lower Kidera factor 4), lower energy, and higher strength and volume indices.

These receptors have no known antigen. The sample comprised naive CXCR3+ CD8+ T cells from blood. The cell subset or site label here, explained by the study, means: CD45RO-CCR7+CD27+CD95- naive CD8+ T cells expressing CXCR3 (TNR3+). The receptors here all came from a human donor in good health. Some clones in this sample may be carry-over from other donors' samples.

This CDR3 is CASSNGFFDRSTDTQYF. The chain employs TRBV21-1 and TRBJ2-3; TCRdb gives TRBD1 as the D gene, but with no DNA this cannot be confirmed. TRBV21-1 is assigned pseudogene status. The CDR3 sequence is 17 residues long.

This chain uses TRBV29-1 with TRBJ2-3; the D call from TCRdb, TRBD1, cannot be confirmed without DNA. CDR1 is SQVTM and CDR2 is ANQGSEA in the germline V gene. The CDR3 is made up of 13 amino acids. The CDR3 spells CSFTGDSTDTQYF.

The rearrangement links TRBV7-3 to TRBJ2-1; TCRdb indicates TRBD1, and absent DNA this call remains unverified. The V gene's germline CDR1 is SGHTA and CDR2 FQGTGA. CDR3 size: 15 residues. The chain's CDR3 is CASSSTGGFGTEQFF.

V usage is TRBV4-1 and J usage is TRBJ2-1. Germline CDR1 is MGHRA and CDR2 is YSYEKL. The CDR3 totals 13 residues. CDR3: CASSQELTNEQLF.

The chain uses TRBV15 and TRBJ2-2. Germline lookup yields CDR1 LNHNV and CDR2 YYDKDF (reference sequence). The CDR3 runs to 13 residues. The CDR3 region is CATSSVSPGELFF.

The chain employs TRBV6-6 and TRBJ2-1; the D call from TCRdb, TRBD2, cannot be confirmed without DNA. Germline V gene sequence: CDR1 MNHNY, CDR2 SVGAGI (reference sequence). This CDR3 is built from 19 residues. The CDR3 spells CASSYGRLADESSYNEQFF.

This rearrangement joins TRBV6-2 or TRBV6-3 to TRBJ1-1. Germline V gene data show CDR1 as MNHEY and CDR2 as SVGEGT. The CDR3 runs 12 residues. The CDR3 sequence is CASSELNTEAFF.

The chain carries TRBV5-4 and TRBJ2-5; without DNA, the TCRdb call of TRBD1 cannot be checked. The germline V gene encodes CDR1 SGHNT and CDR2 YYREEE (reference sequence). This CDR3 is 13 amino acids long. CDR3 region: CASRKGGEETQYF. Full variable domain (rest looked up from reference TRBV5-4 and TRBJ2-5): ETGVTQSPTHLIKTRGQQVTLRCSSQSGHNTVSWYQQALGQGPQFIFQYYREEENGRGNFPPRFSGLQFPNYSSELNVNALELDDSALYLCASRKGGEETQYFGPGTRLLVL.

This chain links TRBV29-1 with TRBJ2-7; TCRdb outputs TRBD1, but without DNA this stays unchecked. CDR3 length equals 13 residues. Germline loops: CDR1 SQVTM, CDR2 ANQGSEA. The CDR3 spells CSVERQGSYEQYF.

The chain employs TRBV29-1 and TRBJ2-7; TCRdb indicates TRBD1, and absent DNA this call remains unverified. This CDR3 is built from 12 residues. Germline values: CDR1 SQVTM, CDR2 ANQGSEA. The CDR3 is CSVVGQGWEQYF.

This sequence joins TRBV4-3 and TRBJ1-5; the D gene TCRdb calls, TRBD1, cannot be checked with no DNA. Per germline, CDR1 LGHNA and CDR2 YSLEER. The CDR3 runs 16 residues. The CDR3: CASSQGTGLDNQPQHF.

This rearrangement joins TRBV7-9 to TRBJ1-2; with no DNA, the TCRdb D assignment of TRBD1 cannot be verified. Per the germline V gene, CDR1 is SEHNR and CDR2 is FQNEAQ (reference sequence). CDR3 size: 14 residues. The CDR3 sequence is CASAGGPMEKGYTF.

The V call is TRBV15, the J call TRBJ2-7. CDR3 length equals 15 residues. The germline V gene has CDR1 LNHNV and CDR2 YYDKDF (reference sequence). The chain's CDR3 is CATSRERSSSYEQYF. The full variable domain, rest sourced from reference TRBV15 and TRBJ2-7, is DAMVIQNPRYQVTQFGKPVTLSCSQTLNHNVMYWYQQKSSQAPKLLFHYYDKDFNNEADTPDNFQSRRPNTSFCFLDIRSPGLGDTAMYLCATSRERSSSYEQYFGPGTRLTVT.

This chain joins TRBV7-2 and TRBJ1-1; TCRdb's assignment of TRBD1 cannot be checked, as there is no DNA. Germline CDR1 and CDR2: SGHTA and FQGNSA. The CDR3 spans 15 residues. The CDR3 sequence: CASSSPGALFTEAFF.

The V gene is TRBV14, the J gene TRBJ2-3; no DNA is available, so the TRBD1 call from TCRdb remains unchecked. The germline CDR1 and CDR2 sequences are SGHDN and FVKESK. The CDR3 contains 15 residues. The CDR3 protein is CASSPHPGGTDTQYF.